The present TCR beta chain was sequenced within a study of molecular identifiers for immune sequencing clone quantification. In this sample, this clonotype turned up many times. CDR3 length equals 17 residues. Trimming removed 0 bases from V and 4 bases from J; junction bases left unmatched: 9. CDR1 and CDR2 (germline): MNHEY, SVGAGI. One entry per CDR3 protein, called by TCRdb with MiXCR from the PCR reads. The sample shows hundreds of thousands of distinct CDR3 sequences, approximately 24% of them seen only once. The receptor was derived from a human donor in good health. Some libraries in this study had Jurkat cell RNA spiked in. This rearrangement joins TRBV6-5 to TRBJ1-1; 9 nucleotides align to TRBD1. Sequenced material: naive CD8+ T cells from blood, with Jurkat cell RNA spiked in. As to subset: FACS-sorted CD8+CD4-CCR7+CD45RA+ naive T cells. CDR3 loop: CASSYSGTGTPSTEAFF. The DNA for the CDR3 is TGTGCCAGCAGTTACTCCGGGACAGGGACTCCGAGCACTGAAGCTTTCTTT.